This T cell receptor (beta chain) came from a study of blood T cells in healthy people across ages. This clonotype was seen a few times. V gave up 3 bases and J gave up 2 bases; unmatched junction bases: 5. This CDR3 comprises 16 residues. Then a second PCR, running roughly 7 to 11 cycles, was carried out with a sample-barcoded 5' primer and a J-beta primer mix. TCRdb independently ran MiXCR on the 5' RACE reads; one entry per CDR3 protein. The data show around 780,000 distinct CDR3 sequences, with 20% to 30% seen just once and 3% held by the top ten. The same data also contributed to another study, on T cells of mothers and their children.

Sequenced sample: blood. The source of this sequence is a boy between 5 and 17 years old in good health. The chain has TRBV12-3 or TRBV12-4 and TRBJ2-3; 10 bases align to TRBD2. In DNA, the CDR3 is TGTGCCAGCAGTTTGCCTAGCGGGGGTTACACAGATACGCAGTATTTT. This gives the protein CASSLPSGGYTDTQYF.